Listed below are T cell receptor beta chains from one sample, sequenced in a study of T cell responses to AZD1222 COVID-19 vaccine. Data came from immunoSEQ multiplex PCR; TCRdb stores just in-frame clones and leaves some out. The sample lists around 120,000 clones, 85% to 90% occurring once. Sample: peripheral blood, taken on day 0 of AZD1222 vaccination. These receptors all come from an adult in good health. The CDR3 runs from the conserved cysteine through the conserved F or W. D genes are given only for firm matches. Clone size is stated in some rows and not others, as once, few, many or a class when expanded.

TRBJ1-2 NA NA TRBV19 CASSATTGTETF TGTGCCAGTAGTGCTACTACAGGGACTGAGACCTTC
TRBJ1-2 NA NA TRBV6-5 CASSSVSPYYGYTF TGTGCCAGCAGTTCGGTCAGCCCCTACTATGGCTACACCTTC
TRBJ1-1 NA NA TRBV9 CASSLPNTEAFF TGTGCCAGCTCCCTTCCGAACACTGAAGCTTTCTTT
TRBJ2-7 NA NA TRBV25-1 CASSLDSYEQYF TGTGCCAGCAGCTTGGACAGTTACGAGCAGTACTTC
TRBJ1-2 NA TRBD1 TRBV19 CASTGWDRGNYGYTF TGTGCCAGTACCGGGTGGGACAGGGGGAACTATGGCTACACCTTC
TRBJ2-6 NA TRBD1 TRBV6-1 CASSGGQNSGANVLTF TGTGCCAGCAGTGGGGGACAGAACTCTGGGGCCAACGTCCTGACTTTC
TRBJ1-1 NA NA TRBV6-5 CASSYRESTEAFF TGTGCCAGCAGTTACAGGGAGAGCACTGAAGCTTTCTTT
TRBJ2-7 NA NA TRBV6-5 CASSYAGSGISEQYF TGTGCCAGCAGTTACGCGGGATCGGGAATCTCCGAGCAGTACTTC
TRBJ2-1 few NA TRBV7-2 CASSLAPREQFF TGTGCCAGCAGCTTAGCGCCGAGGGAGCAGTTCTTC
TRBJ2-7 NA TRBD2 TRBV19 CASSSGRSSYEQYF TGTGCCAGTAGTAGCGGGAGGAGCTCCTACGAGCAGTACTTC
TRBJ2-4 NA TRBD2 TRBV4-3 CASSQGLAGAPAAKNIQYF TGCGCCAGCAGCCAAGGACTAGCGGGAGCCCCCGCGGCCAAAAACATTCAGTACTTC
TRBJ1-1 few NA TRBV13 CASSLGLVLGSNTEAFF TGTGCCAGCAGCTTAGGCCTAGTTCTGGGTTCGAACACTGAAGCTTTCTTT
TRBJ2-7 NA TRBD2 TRBV4-3 CASSRTSGNLPWDEQYF TGCGCCAGCAGCCGGACTAGCGGGAACCTCCCCTGGGACGAGCAGTACTTC
TRBJ1-1 NA NA TRBV3-1/TRBV3-2 CASSQDHGGRGEAFF TGTGCCAGCAGCCAAGACCATGGGGGTCGTGGTGAAGCTTTCTTT
TRBJ2-7 NA TRBD2 TRBV5-1 CASRPWTSVAYEQYF TGCGCCAGCCGACCTTGGACTAGTGTGGCGTACGAGCAGTACTTC
TRBJ2-1 NA TRBD2 TRBV7-9 CASPGTSGGSSYNEQFF TGTGCCAGCCCTGGGACTAGCGGGGGGAGCTCCTACAATGAGCAGTTCTTC
TRBJ2-2 NA NA TRBV4-3 CASSQEGSYNTGELFF TGCGCCAGCAGCCAAGAGGGCAGCTACAACACCGGGGAGCTGTTTTTT
TRBJ2-1 once NA TRBV24-1 CATSDFGATRSDEQFF TGTGCCACCAGTGATTTTGGGGCCACTAGGTCGGATGAGCAGTTCTTC
TRBJ1-1 NA NA TRBV28 CASSKGWATEAFF TGTGCCAGCAGTAAGGGGTGGGCCACTGAAGCTTTCTTT
TRBJ2-7 NA NA TRBV30 CAWSPQGYEQYF TGTGCCTGGAGCCCACAGGGTTACGAGCAGTACTTC
TRBJ1-2 NA NA TRBV11-3 CASSLDSGHGYTF TGTGCCAGCAGCTTAGATTCAGGCCATGGCTACACCTTC
TRBJ1-4 NA NA TRBV19 CASSIFGGLGEKLFF TGTGCCAGTAGTATCTTCGGCGGGTTGGGAGAAAAACTGTTTTTT
TRBJ2-3 NA TRBD2 TRBV30 CAWSRSGRDTQYF TGTGCCTGGAGCCGTAGCGGGAGAGATACGCAGTATTTT
TRBJ1-1 NA NA TRBV2 CASSVTGYTEAFF TGTGCCAGCAGTGTTACAGGGTACACTGAAGCTTTCTTT
TRBJ2-3 NA TRBD1 TRBV6-6 CASSYRTGRSDTQYF TGTGCCAGCAGTTACCGGACAGGGAGATCAGATACGCAGTATTTT
TRBJ2-6 NA NA TRBV6-5 CASSYSTPGANVLTF TGTGCCAGCAGTTACTCGACCCCTGGGGCCAACGTCCTGACTTTC
TRBJ1-4 once NA TRBV9 CASSVGIGKLFF TGTGCCAGCAGCGTTGGGATTGGAAAACTGTTTTTT
TRBJ2-2 NA NA TRBV19 CASKEKGPLNTGELFF TGTGCCAGTAAGGAAAAAGGTCCTTTAAACACCGGGGAGCTGTTTTTT
TRBJ2-7 NA NA TRBV19 CASSIGDVGVQYF TGTGCCAGTAGTATCGGCGACGTCGGGGTGCAGTACTTC
TRBJ2-7 NA NA TRBV7-2 CASSPGFSYEQYF TGTGCCAGCAGCCCGGGCTTCTCCTACGAGCAGTACTTC
TRBJ2-1 NA TRBD2 TRBV6-2/TRBV6-3 CASSWTSGRDEQFF TGTGCCAGCAGCTGGACTAGCGGAAGGGATGAGCAGTTCTTC
TRBJ2-7 NA NA TRBV10-1 CASSESTVDYEQYF TGCGCCAGCAGTGAGTCGACGGTGGACTACGAGCAGTACTTC
TRBJ2-7 NA NA TRBV10-3 CAINEQGHPYEQYF TGTGCCATCAACGAGCAGGGCCACCCCTACGAGCAGTACTTC
TRBJ2-3 NA NA TRBV6-2/TRBV6-3 CASSFRRGLDTQYF TGTGCCAGCAGTTTCCGCCGGGGGCTAGATACGCAGTATTTT
TRBJ2-3 NA NA TRBV5-5 CASSPARESDTQYF TGTGCCAGCAGCCCGGCGAGGGAATCAGATACGCAGTATTTT
TRBJ1-5 NA NA TRBV7-3 CASSLRGREQPQHF TGTGCCAGCAGCTTAAGGGGGAGGGAACAGCCCCAGCATTTT
TRBJ1-4 NA NA TRBV27 CASSSVRGNEKLFF TGTGCCAGCAGTTCGGTCAGGGGTAATGAAAAACTGTTTTTT
TRBJ2-7 NA NA TRBV12-3/TRBV12-4 CASSLEDRGEQYF TGTGCCAGCAGTTTAGAGGACAGAGGGGAGCAGTACTTC
TRBJ2-7 few TRBD1 TRBV5-4 CASSVTGSLLYEQYF TGTGCCAGCAGCGTGACAGGGTCGCTCCTCTACGAGCAGTACTTC
TRBJ1-1 NA NA TRBV6-5 CASKQRGENTEAFF TGTGCCAGCAAACAGAGGGGAGAGAACACTGAAGCTTTCTTT
TRBJ2-7 NA NA TRBV27 CASSLAVGRAGEQYF TGTGCCAGCAGTTTAGCGGTCGGCAGGGCCGGCGAGCAGTACTTC
TRBJ1-5 NA NA TRBV27 CASRGLGDSNQPQHF TGTGCCAGCAGGGGGTTAGGGGATAGCAATCAGCCCCAGCATTTT
TRBJ1-3 once NA TRBV6-6 CASSPGHSSGNTIYF TGTGCCAGCAGTCCGGGCCACAGCTCTGGAAACACCATATATTTT
TRBJ1-1 NA NA TRBV6-2/TRBV6-3 CASSYLGVTEAFF TGTGCCAGCAGTTATCTTGGGGTAACTGAAGCTTTCTTT
TRBJ1-2 NA NA TRBV5-4 CASSLATLNYGYTF TGTGCCAGCAGCTTGGCGACTCTGAACTATGGCTACACCTTC
TRBJ1-1 NA NA TRBV6-2/TRBV6-3 CASSYPGTLNTEAFF TGTGCCAGCAGTTATCCCGGGACACTGAACACTGAAGCTTTCTTT
TRBJ2-2 NA NA TRBV5-1 CASSLETRGAHTGELFF TGCGCCAGCAGCTTGGAAACGAGGGGGGCGCACACCGGGGAGCTGTTTTTT
TRBJ2-3 NA NA TRBV12-5 CAFVAQGTDTQYF TGTGCTTTTGTTGCCCAGGGCACAGATACGCAGTATTTT
TRBJ1-2 NA NA TRBV7-2 CASSLYGYTF TGTGCCAGCTCTCTCTATGGCTACACCTTC
TRBJ2-5 NA NA TRBV11-2 CASSLMYRDGKETQYF TGTGCCAGCAGCTTAATGTACAGGGACGGAAAAGAGACCCAGTACTTC
TRBJ1-2 NA NA TRBV6-2/TRBV6-3 CASSDLASAPNYGYTF TGTGCCAGCAGCGATCTTGCCAGCGCCCCTAACTATGGCTACACCTTC
TRBJ2-7 NA NA TRBV3-1/TRBV3-2 CASSQEGYGGEQYF TGTGCCAGCAGCCAAGAGGGGTATGGGGGCGAGCAGTACTTC